These T cell receptor beta chains were read from a single sample in a study of CXCR3-negative and CXCR3-positive naive CD8 T cells. TCRdb reprocessed the 5' RACE reads, keeping one entry per CDR3 protein, no DNA. The sample's table shows roughly 71,000 distinct CDR3 sequences. Input material: naive CXCR3- CD8+ T cells from blood. The source is a human donor in good health. Some clones in this sample may be carry-over from other donors' samples. The CDR3 runs from the conserved cysteine through the conserved F or W. Each record gives: J gene, clone size, V gene, CDR3 protein. Clone size, where shown, is once, few, many, or a class for clones that have expanded.

j_call: TRBJ2-7; clone_size: .; v_call: TRBV5-5; cdr3_aa: CASSLGGQGSYEQYF
j_call: TRBJ2-1; clone_size: .; v_call: TRBV25-1; cdr3_aa: CASSEPRTPDSYNEQFF
j_call: TRBJ2-2; clone_size: .; v_call: TRBV5-1; cdr3_aa: CASNLSGITGELFF
j_call: TRBJ1-1; clone_size: medium-sized; v_call: TRBV29-1; cdr3_aa: CSVSKDSSEAFF
j_call: TRBJ2-1; clone_size: .; v_call: TRBV7-8; cdr3_aa: CASSPSRQFYNEQFF
j_call: TRBJ2-7; clone_size: .; v_call: TRBV5-6; cdr3_aa: CASSLGASYEQYF
j_call: TRBJ2-5; clone_size: .; v_call: TRBV6-2/TRBV6-3; cdr3_aa: CASSYEAQQETQYF
j_call: TRBJ2-1; clone_size: .; v_call: TRBV29-1; cdr3_aa: CSVVLAGVGNEQFF
j_call: TRBJ2-2; clone_size: .; v_call: TRBV5-1; cdr3_aa: CASTVNTGELFF
j_call: TRBJ2-5; clone_size: .; v_call: TRBV7-2; cdr3_aa: CASSSGQWGETQYF
j_call: TRBJ2-7; clone_size: .; v_call: TRBV4-2; cdr3_aa: CASSQLAGVSSYEQYF
j_call: TRBJ2-5; clone_size: .; v_call: TRBV14; cdr3_aa: CASSHGQETQYF
j_call: TRBJ2-2; clone_size: .; v_call: TRBV4-1; cdr3_aa: CASSQVMNTGELFF
j_call: TRBJ2-7; clone_size: .; v_call: TRBV5-1; cdr3_aa: CASSSTQASGYRSDEQYF
j_call: TRBJ2-3; clone_size: .; v_call: TRBV29-1; cdr3_aa: CSALTGASTDTQYF
j_call: TRBJ2-3; clone_size: .; v_call: TRBV7-9; cdr3_aa: CASSLEGRNTQYF